A selection of T cell receptor beta chains follows, all from one sample in a study of OX40 agonist ivuxolimab in advanced cancers. Profiling relied on immunoSEQ multiplex PCR, and the TCRdb table lists in-frame clones only, not all of them. Of more than 50,000 clones listed, about 85% are singletons. The sample was CD4+ or CD8+ T cells sorted from blood, taken in a trial of the OX40 agonist ivuxolimab. Source of these receptors: an adult with an advanced solid tumor such as melanoma, head and neck, liver or kidney cancer. CDR3s include the opening cysteine and the closing phenylalanine or tryptophan. A D gene is named only where the DNA matches it firmly. For some rows the clone size is stated as once, few or many, or as a class when expanded; others skip it.

D gene	clone size	J gene	V gene	CDR3 DNA	CDR3 protein
TRBD2	NA	TRBJ2-7	TRBV19	TGTGCCAGTAGTCCCCGGGTAGCGGGGGCCTACGAGCAGTACTTC	CASSPRVAGAYEQYF
NA	NA	TRBJ1-2	TRBV28	TGTGCCAGCAGTTTAGCGGCAGGCGTGGGTGGCTACACCTTC	CASSLAAGVGGYTF
NA	NA	TRBJ2-5	TRBV14	TGTGCCAGCAGCAGGACTGGCCTACAGGGGACCCAGTACTTC	CASSRTGLQGTQYF
NA	NA	TRBJ1-1	TRBV7-3	TGTGCCAGCAGCTTATCCGGAGAGACTGAAGCTTTCTTT	CASSLSGETEAFF
TRBD1	NA	TRBJ2-2	TRBV7-3	TGTGCCAGCACCCGGACAGGGACCCTCACCGGGGAGCTGTTTTTT	CASTRTGTLTGELFF
NA	NA	TRBJ2-4	TRBV2	TGTGCCAGCAGGAGGGACACCATAGCCAAAAACATTCAGTACTTC	CASRRDTIAKNIQYF
NA	NA	TRBJ1-3	TRBV7-9	TGTGCCAGCAGCCCCAGGGCAGGGACTGGAAACACCATATATTTT	CASSPRAGTGNTIYF
NA	NA	TRBJ2-5	TRBV18	TGTGCCAGCTCACCACCTAGCGGCGAGAGAGGAGAGACCCAGTACTTC	CASSPPSGERGETQYF
TRBD1	NA	TRBJ2-7	TRBV10-3	TGTGCCATCAGTGAGTCCGCCCCCGGGACAGGGGACAACGAGCAGTACTTC	CAISESAPGTGDNEQYF
TRBD1	NA	TRBJ1-3	TRBV28	TGTGCCAGCAGAGGCGGACAGGGATACTCTGGAAACACCATATATTTT	CASRGGQGYSGNTIYF
NA	once	TRBJ1-4	TRBV4-1	TGCGCCAGCAGCCAAGCTGAGGGGACTAATGAAAAACTGTTTTTT	CASSQAEGTNEKLFF
NA	few	TRBJ1-1	TRBV30	TGTGCCTGGAGTACGCAGAGAGGCACTGAAGCTTTCTTT	CAWSTQRGTEAFF
NA	NA	TRBJ2-4	TRBV11-2	TGTGCCAGCAGCTTTGTAGCCAAAAACATTCAGTACTTC	CASSFVAKNIQYF
TRBD1	NA	TRBJ1-4	TRBV2	TGTGCCAGCAGTATGACAGGGGCAACTAATGAAAAACTGTTTTTT	CASSMTGATNEKLFF
NA	NA	TRBJ1-4	TRBV5-5	TGTGCCAGCAGCTTGCGGCCCGAGACAAATGAAAAACTGTTTTTT	CASSLRPETNEKLFF
NA	NA	TRBJ2-1	TRBV5-4	TGTGCCAGCAGCTTGGATAGTCATCCCAGCTCCTACAATGAGCAGTTCTTC	CASSLDSHPSSYNEQFF
TRBD1	once	TRBJ1-2	TRBV25-1	TGTGCCAGCAGTGACTCCCCCGGGACAGTTTATGGCTACACCTTC	CASSDSPGTVYGYTF
NA	few	TRBJ2-2	TRBV28	TGTGCCAGCAGTTTAGGATGGGGCGCCGGGGAGCTGTTTTTT	CASSLGWGAGELFF
TRBD2	once	TRBJ2-7	TRBV28	TGTGCCAGCAGTTTATGGTCCCTAGCGGGAGGGCCAGGAGAGCAGTACTTC	CASSLWSLAGGPGEQYF
NA	NA	TRBJ1-2	TRBV28	TGTGCCAGCAGCCCGGAAGAATTGGGGGGTCACTATGGCTACACCTTC	CASSPEELGGHYGYTF
TRBD1	NA	TRBJ1-5	TRBV27	TGTGCCAGCAGTTTTGCTTCGGGACAGAAGAAGTTTAATAGCAATCAGCCCCAGCATTTT	CASSFASGQKKFNSNQPQHF
NA	NA	TRBJ1-5	TRBV27	TGTGCCAGCAGTTCGTCGACAGGTTCCTCTCTCAATCAGCCCCAGCATTTT	CASSSSTGSSLNQPQHF
NA	NA	TRBJ1-3	TRBV12-5	TGTGCTAGTGGTTTGGTATTGGGCAACTCTCCTGGAAACACCATATATTTT	CASGLVLGNSPGNTIYF
TRBD1	NA	TRBJ1-1	TRBV7-2	TGTGCCAGCACCAGGGACAGGGGGGTGACTGAAGCTTTCTTT	CASTRDRGVTEAFF
NA	NA	TRBJ2-5	TRBV6-5	TGTGCCAGCAGTTACATGGGGACCGGGGAGACCCAGTACTTC	CASSYMGTGETQYF
NA	few	TRBJ1-6	TRBV7-2	TGTGCCAGCAGCTCGAGCGACACGGGTAATTCACCCCTCCACTTT	CASSSSDTGNSPLHF
NA	NA	TRBJ2-2	TRBV5-8	TGTGCCAGCAGTAAGGGGGAGTACACCGGGGAGCTGTTTTTT	CASSKGEYTGELFF
TRBD1	NA	TRBJ2-1	TRBV5-1	TGCGCCAGCAGCTTGGCCGCCGGGACAGGGGGAGTAGTACAGTTCTTC	CASSLAAGTGGVVQFF
TRBD1	NA	TRBJ1-2	TRBV7-9	TGTGCCAGCAGCCCCTGGACAGGCTATGGCTACACCTTC	CASSPWTGYGYTF
NA	NA	TRBJ1-1	TRBV30	TGTGCCTCAGTGTGGGGCGCGAACACTGAAGCTTTCTTT	CASVWGANTEAFF
NA	NA	TRBJ1-5	TRBV6-1	TGTGCCAGCAGTTCTGGCAGCAATCAGCCCCAGCATTTT	CASSSGSNQPQHF
NA	NA	TRBJ2-3	TRBV13	TGTGCCAGCAGCTTATGGAGGGTTGGCGATACGCAGTATTTT	CASSLWRVGDTQYF
NA	once	TRBJ2-7	TRBV6-6	TGTGCCAGCCGGGGATTGGGCCCCTCCCTCTACGAGCAGTACTTC	CASRGLGPSLYEQYF
NA	NA	TRBJ2-2	TRBV7-2	TGTGCCAGCAATTCAGGGTCGGCCGGGGAGCTGTTTTTT	CASNSGSAGELFF
NA	NA	TRBJ1-4	TRBV27	TGTGCCAGCAGTTTATACCCTCCTGGCCAGGGTACGGGGGTTGAAAAACTGTTTTTT	CASSLYPPGQGTGVEKLFF
NA	few	TRBJ2-3	TRBV12-2	TGTGCAAGTCGCTTTGGCGTTGAGGGACCCAACACAGATACGCAGTATTTT	CASRFGVEGPNTDTQYF
NA	few	TRBJ1-1	TRBV4-3	TGCGCCAGCAGCCAAGAACCCAGGGTCGGCTCTGAAGCTTTCTTT	CASSQEPRVGSEAFF
NA	NA	TRBJ1-6	TRBV23-1	TGCGCCAGCAGTCAATCGAGCCTTTTGGGACTGAATAATTCACCCCTCCACTTT	CASSQSSLLGLNNSPLHF
TRBD1	few	TRBJ2-7	TRBV14	TGTGCCAGCAGTGCCGGGACAGGGGGCTACGAGCAGTACTTC	CASSAGTGGYEQYF
TRBD1	NA	TRBJ1-4	TRBV28	TGTGCCAGCAGGACAGGGGGGGGTGAAAAACTGTTTTTT	CASRTGGGEKLFF
NA	NA	TRBJ2-2	TRBV6-1	TGTGCCAGCAGTGCCATAATCGGGGGGGAGCTGTTTTTT	CASSAIIGGELFF
NA	NA	TRBJ1-5	TRBV5-1	TGCGCCAGCAGTCCTACAGGGAACAATCAGCCCCAGCATTTT	CASSPTGNNQPQHF
NA	once	TRBJ2-6	TRBV14	TGTGCCAGCAGCCTGGGCCGACCTAGCTCTGGGGCCAACGTCCTGACTTTC	CASSLGRPSSGANVLTF
NA	NA	TRBJ1-1	TRBV27	TGTGCCAGCAGTCCTCTGGCGGGGCTAGGTAACACTGAAGCTTTCTTT	CASSPLAGLGNTEAFF
NA	NA	TRBJ2-4	TRBV21-1	TGTGCCAGCAGCGCCAGGGGAAGGAAAACCAAAAACATTCAGTACTTC	CASSARGRKTKNIQYF
NA	NA	TRBJ2-7	TRBV10-1	TGCGCCAGCAGTGAGTCGAGTGGGGGGCCAATAACAGAGCAGTACTTC	CASSESSGGPITEQYF
NA	NA	TRBJ1-3	TRBV7-9	TGTGCCAGCAGCCAGACTTCTGGAAACACCATATATTTT	CASSQTSGNTIYF
NA	NA	TRBJ2-7	TRBV6-6	TGTGCCAGCAGTTGGGTTGGGGGGCTCGAGCAGTACTTC	CASSWVGGLEQYF
TRBD1	NA	TRBJ2-6	TRBV7-9	TGTGCCAGCAGTTGGGCAGGGACAGGGGGCTCTGGGGCCAACGTCCTGACTTTC	CASSWAGTGGSGANVLTF
NA	NA	TRBJ1-2	TRBV18	TGTGCCAGCTCACCAGGGTCACAAACTGAGAAGAGTCGGGGCTACACCTTC	CASSPGSQTEKSRGYTF
NA	NA	TRBJ2-5	TRBV7-2	TGTGCCAGCAGCTTAGGGGGGGCCCGAGGTGAGACCCAGTACTTC	CASSLGGARGETQYF